Sequencing of this T cell receptor (beta chain) was carried out in a study of blood T cell repertoires in COVID-19. In the original analysis: Nucleated cell number was recorded as an estimate derived from reference gene primer amplification. Here immunoSEQ multiplex PCR was the method, and the copy in TCRdb shows in-frame clones only, minus some. V and J calls and clone size are given by that table; D and trimming were obtained from the DNA. The table has more than 110,000 clones, about 89% seen once. This CDR3 spans 19 amino acids. Germline lookup yields CDR1 SGHRS and CDR2 YFSETQ. V gave up 4 bases and J gave up 2 bases; unmatched junction bases: 15.

The rearrangement links TRBV5-1 to TRBJ2-5, with 12 positions matching TRBD2. This TCR came from a man aged 55 to 70 with active or convalescent COVID-19. The sequencing sample was made of peripheral blood. The CDR3 nucleotides read TGCGCCAGCAGCCCAGCATCTAGCGGGAGGGCCCTTAAGCAAGAGACCCAGTACTTC. Protein sequence: CASSPASSGRALKQETQYF.